This T cell receptor beta chain came from a study of CD4 T cells in relation to SARS-CoV-2 and coronaviruses. Study in general: TCR beta CDR3s were sequenced after roughly ten-day antigen culture of PBMCs.

Unexposed donor CD4+ T cells date from about 2011-2019, before the COVID-19 pandemic. After approximately 10 days of culture, CD4+ T cells were isolated. Unexposed-donor CD4+ T cells were probed with SARS-CoV-2 S/N and four cold-coronavirus spikes, cells permitting. In the case of this clone: Antigen unknown.

Study results and caveats: SARS-CoV-2-driven expansion was significantly weaker in crossreactive than monoreactive clones. Pre-pandemic and post-infection samples never came from the same donor.

Profiled with immunoSEQ multiplex PCR; TCRdb holds only in-frame clones, not every one. Here the sample spans some 19,000 clones, around four fifths being singletons. The CDR3 is 13 residues long. V was cut by 6 bases and J by 10 bases, with 18 bases left in between. The clonotype comes from a human donor in good health. The sequencing input was CD4+ T cells from PBMCs, cultured in vitro. The chain links TRBV12-3 or TRBV12-4 to TRBJ1-1; D is perhaps TRBD1 (5 bases). The DNA for the CDR3 is TGTGCCAGCAGGTACCGGGACGGTGGGGGAGCTTTCTTT. This sequence encodes CASRYRDGGGAFF.